A selection of T cell receptor beta chains follows, all from one sample in a study of T cells in Graves' hyperthyroidism and ophthalmopathy. TCRdb redid the calling of the multiplex PCR reads with MiXCR, one entry per CDR3 protein. The sample records roughly 500,000 distinct CDR3 sequences, around 50% being singletons. The sequenced sample consisted of peripheral blood or thyroid tissue (not recorded which). These receptors were collected from an adult woman with Graves' disease, either hyperthyroidism or ophthalmopathy (not recorded which). CDR3s include the opening cysteine and the closing phenylalanine or tryptophan. D genes are given only for firm matches. Where a row states a size, it is once, few, many or the class of an expanded clone; other rows omit it.

>NA|12|TRBV29-1|TRBJ2-3|NA
CTLARGTDTQYF
TGCACCCTCGCCCGGGGGACAGATACGCAGTATTTT
>TRBD2|13|TRBV7-9|TRBJ2-7|many
CASSLTSGSEQYF
TGTGCCAGCAGCTTAACTAGCGGGAGCGAGCAGTACTTC
>TRBD1|16|TRBV19|TRBJ1-5|many
CASSSRTGGGGQPQHF
TGTGCCAGTAGTTCCCGGACAGGGGGCGGAGGACAGCCCCAGCATTTT
>TRBD1|14|TRBV12-3/TRBV12-4|TRBJ1-1|many
CASSFQTGVAEAFF
TGTGCCAGCAGTTTCCAGACAGGGGTGGCTGAAGCTTTCTTT
>NA|12|TRBV9|TRBJ1-6|NA
CASSDYNSPLHF
TGTGCCAGCAGCGACTATAATTCACCCCTCCACTTT
>TRBD1|18|TRBV9|TRBJ1-6|NA
CASSVAPGQGADNSPLHF
TGTGCCAGCAGCGTAGCCCCGGGACAGGGGGCGGATAATTCACCCCTCCACTTT
>NA|13|TRBV5-6|TRBJ1-1|many
CASTFGMNTEAFF
TGTGCCAGCACTTTTGGGATGAACACTGAAGCTTTCTTT
>NA|12|TRBV9|TRBJ2-2|NA
CASSVSPGELFF
TGTGCCAGCAGCGTTTCCCCCGGGGAGCTGTTTTTT
>TRBD1|13|TRBV29-1|TRBJ1-5|many
CSVRTGLNQPQHF
TGCAGCGTCCGGACAGGGCTAAATCAGCCCCAGCATTTT
>NA|15|TRBV7-8|TRBJ2-5|many
CASSPSAGPGWTQYF
TGTGCCAGCAGCCCCTCCGCGGGCCCGGGCTGGACCCAGTACTTC
>NA|13|TRBV20-1|TRBJ2-7|NA
CSAEVGLSYEQYF
TGCAGTGCCGAGGTGGGGCTCTCCTACGAGCAGTACTTC
>NA|13|TRBV7-8|TRBJ1-1|NA
CASRPRGNTEAFF
TGTGCCAGCAGGCCGAGGGGGAACACTGAAGCTTTCTTT
>TRBD1|17|TRBV19|TRBJ1-5|few
CASRTGTGANSNQPQHF
TGTGCCAGTAGAACCGGGACAGGGGCCAATAGCAATCAGCCCCAGCATTTT
>NA|13|TRBV20-1|TRBJ2-5|many
CSATPYGGETQYF
TGCAGTGCTACACCATATGGGGGAGAGACCCAGTACTTC
>NA|12|TRBV5-1|TRBJ2-2|NA
CASREQPGELFF
TGCGCCAGCAGGGAGCAACCCGGGGAGCTGTTTTTT
>TRBD2|17|TRBV5-1|TRBJ2-5|many
CASTGGRSGRYQETQYF
TGCGCCAGCACCGGAGGACGTAGCGGGCGGTACCAAGAGACCCAGTACTTC
>TRBD2|15|TRBV20-1|TRBJ2-7|many
CSAQKLAAGANEQYF
TGCAGTGCCCAAAAGCTGGCAGCGGGGGCCAACGAGCAGTACTTC
>TRBD1|15|TRBV25-1|TRBJ1-6|few
CASSEPGTANSPLHF
TGTGCCAGCAGTGAACCCGGGACAGCCAATTCACCCCTCCACTTT
>NA|16|TRBV7-2|TRBJ2-5|many
CASSPSRGGYQETQYF
TGTGCCAGCAGCCCCAGCAGGGGGGGGTACCAAGAGACCCAGTACTTC
>NA|16|TRBV20-1|TRBJ2-3|NA
CSASLRTVTSTDTQYF
TGCAGTGCTAGTTTGCGGACAGTTACTAGCACAGATACGCAGTATTTT
>NA|14|TRBV20-1|TRBJ1-1|many
CSARDSRAVGEAFF
TGCAGTGCTAGAGATTCTAGGGCCGTCGGTGAAGCTTTCTTT
>NA|14|TRBV7-9|TRBJ2-7|many
CASSDQGLVYEQYF
TGTGCCAGCAGCGACCAGGGACTGGTCTACGAGCAGTACTTC
>NA|14|TRBV29-1|TRBJ1-1|NA
CSVEGRQSYTEAFF
TGCAGCGTTGAGGGTAGACAGTCCTACACTGAAGCTTTCTTT
>NA|16|TRBV28|TRBJ2-2|NA
CASSFVGLRSGGELFF
TGTGCCAGCAGTTTTGTGGGCCTGAGGAGCGGGGGGGAGCTGTTTTTT
>NA|15|TRBV7-4|TRBJ2-7|NA
CASSLAGGGTYEQYF
TGTGCCAGCAGCTTAGCGGGTGGGGGAACCTACGAGCAGTACTTC
>TRBD2|14|TRBV7-2|TRBJ2-5|many
CASSSGTSWETQYF
TGTGCCAGCAGCTCCGGGACTAGCTGGGAGACCCAGTACTTC
>NA|14|TRBV5-1|TRBJ2-5|NA
CASSPGGYNQPQYF
TGCGCCAGCAGCCCCGGGGGCTACAATCAGCCCCAGTACTTC
>NA|13|TRBV7-2|TRBJ2-7|few
CASSFGRSYEQYF
TGTGCCAGCAGCTTCGGCAGATCCTACGAGCAGTACTTC
>NA|13|TRBV7-2|TRBJ2-7|NA
CATQLGEMGEQYF
TGTGCCACCCAACTGGGGGAAATGGGCGAGCAGTACTTC
>TRBD1|13|TRBV2|TRBJ2-7|NA
CASTGQATYEQYF
TGTGCCAGCACTGGACAGGCCACCTACGAGCAGTACTTC
>NA|15|TRBV20-1|TRBJ1-5|many
CSARVRNLLGQPQHF
TGCAGTGCTAGAGTTAGGAACTTGCTGGGTCAGCCCCAGCATTTT
>TRBD1|14|TRBV10-3|TRBJ1-5|NA
CAIRGQGIFQSQHF
TGTGCCATCAGAGGACAGGGGATCTTTCAATCCCAGCATTTT
>TRBD2|13|TRBV11-2|TRBJ2-1|NA
CASGTGTRNEQFF
TGTGCCAGCGGAACCGGGACTAGGAATGAGCAGTTCTTC
>TRBD1|16|TRBV7-9|TRBJ1-2|few
CASSPGTVAHGYGYTF
TGTGCCAGCAGTCCCGGGACAGTGGCCCATGGCTATGGCTACACCTTC
>NA|12|TRBV5-1|TRBJ2-5|NA
CARGRRWETQYF
TGCGCCAGGGGACGGAGGTGGGAGACCCAGTACTTC
>TRBD2|14|TRBV20-1|TRBJ2-1|once
CSAMTSGRGGEQFF
TGCAGTGCTATGACTAGCGGGAGAGGAGGTGAGCAGTTCTTC
>NA|14|TRBV10-3|TRBJ1-2|NA
CAISEVKGNYGYTF
TGTGCCATCAGTGAGGTAAAAGGGAACTATGGCTACACCTTC
>TRBD2|14|TRBV28|TRBJ2-7|NA
CASSLERTRIEQYF
TGTGCCAGCAGTTTAGAGAGGACTAGAATCGAGCAGTACTTC
>NA|11|TRBV4-1|TRBJ1-2|many
CASWGRGGYTF
TGCGCCTCATGGGGGCGCGGAGGCTACACCTTC
>TRBD1|14|TRBV12-5|TRBJ1-1|few
CASGLTGGNTEAFF
TGTGCTAGTGGTTTGACAGGGGGAAACACTGAAGCTTTCTTT
>NA|14|TRBV10-1|TRBJ1-3|few
CASSERHSGNTIYF
TGCGCCAGCAGTGAGCGGCACTCTGGAAACACCATATATTTT
>TRBD2|15|TRBV9|TRBJ2-3|NA
CASSSWTSGADTQYF
TGTGCCAGCAGCTCGTGGACTAGCGGTGCAGATACGCAGTATTTT
>TRBD1|15|TRBV7-9|TRBJ1-4|few
CASSLTGGPDEKLFF
TGTGCCAGCAGCTTGACAGGGGGGCCTGATGAAAAACTGTTTTTT
>TRBD1|14|TRBV29-1|TRBJ2-5|many
CSVRDRGRRETQYF
TGCAGCGTAAGGGACAGGGGGCGCCGGGAGACCCAGTACTTC
>TRBD2|14|TRBV4-2|TRBJ2-5|NA
CASSLRLGGETQYF
TGTGCCAGCAGCCTTCGTCTGGGAGGGGAGACCCAGTACTTC
>TRBD2|15|TRBV7-9|TRBJ2-7|NA
CASSVGGGRSYEQYF
TGTGCCAGCAGCGTAGGTGGCGGGAGGTCCTACGAGCAGTACTTC
>NA|19|TRBV12-3/TRBV12-4|TRBJ1-2|many
CASAATGSHRAPPNYGYTF
TGTGCCAGCGCGGCTACCGGGAGCCACCGGGCTCCACCTAACTATGGCTACACCTTC
>TRBD2|15|TRBV29-1|TRBJ2-5|NA
CSAPGLGGREETQYF
TGCAGTGCACCGGGGTTAGGCGGGAGGGAAGAGACCCAGTACTTC
>NA|14|TRBV5-1|TRBJ2-7|NA
CASSFGLADYEQCF
TGCGCCAGCAGCTTCGGATTAGCGGACTACGAGCAGTGCTTC
>NA|15|TRBV7-9|TRBJ1-6|few
CASSLAVQGYSPLHF
TGTGCCAGCAGCTTAGCGGTCCAGGGGTATTCACCCCTCCACTTT
>NA|14|TRBV7-9|TRBJ1-2|few
CASSLVIRDSGYTF
TGTGCCAGCAGCTTAGTGATCAGGGATAGCGGCTACACCTTC
>NA|14|TRBV19|TRBJ1-1|once
CASRAGSLDTEAFF
TGTGCCAGTAGGGCCGGCAGTCTGGACACTGAAGCTTTCTTT
>TRBD1|15|TRBV5-5|TRBJ2-7|many
CASSLVGQPSYEQYF
TGTGCCAGCAGCTTGGTGGGACAGCCTTCCTACGAGCAGTACTTC
>NA|12|TRBV10-2|TRBJ2-3|many
CASSVISDTQYF
TGCGCCAGCAGTGTGATTTCGGATACGCAGTATTTT
>TRBD1|18|TRBV4-1|TRBJ1-1|many
CASSQGQGARGMNTEAFF
TGCGCCAGCAGCCAGGGACAGGGGGCGCGAGGCATGAACACTGAAGCTTTCTTT
>NA|15|TRBV27|TRBJ2-7|NA
CASRRSEALSYEQYF
TGTGCCAGCAGGCGGAGTGAGGCCCTCTCCTACGAGCAGTACTTC
>TRBD1|14|TRBV25-1|TRBJ2-7|NA
CASSVSGGRDEQYF
TGTGCCAGCAGTGTGTCAGGGGGACGCGACGAGCAGTACTTC